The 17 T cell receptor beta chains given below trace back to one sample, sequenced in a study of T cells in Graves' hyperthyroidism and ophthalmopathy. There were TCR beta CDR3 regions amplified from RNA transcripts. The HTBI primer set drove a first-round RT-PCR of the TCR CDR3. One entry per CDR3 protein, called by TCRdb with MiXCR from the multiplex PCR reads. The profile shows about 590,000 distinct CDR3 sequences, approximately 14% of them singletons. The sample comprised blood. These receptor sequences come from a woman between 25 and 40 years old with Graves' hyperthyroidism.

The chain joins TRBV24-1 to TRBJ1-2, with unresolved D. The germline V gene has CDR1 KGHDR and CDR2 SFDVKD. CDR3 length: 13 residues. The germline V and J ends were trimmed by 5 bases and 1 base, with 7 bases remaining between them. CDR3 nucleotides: TGTGCCACCAGTGCTGGTCATAACTATGGCTACACCTTC. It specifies CATSAGHNYGYTF.

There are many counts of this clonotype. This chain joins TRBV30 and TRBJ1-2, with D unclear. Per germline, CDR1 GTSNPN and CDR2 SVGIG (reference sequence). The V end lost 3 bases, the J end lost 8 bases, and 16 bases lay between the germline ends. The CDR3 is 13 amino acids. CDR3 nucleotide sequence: TGTGCCTGGAGAAACAACATGGGTCGAGGCTACACCTTC. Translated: CAWRNNMGRGYTF.

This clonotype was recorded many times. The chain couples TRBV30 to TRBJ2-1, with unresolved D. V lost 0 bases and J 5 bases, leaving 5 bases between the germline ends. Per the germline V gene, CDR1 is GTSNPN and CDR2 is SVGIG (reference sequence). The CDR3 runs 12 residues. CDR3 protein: CAWSVSDNEQFF. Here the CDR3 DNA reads TGTGCCTGGAGTGTCTCGGACAATGAGCAGTTCTTC. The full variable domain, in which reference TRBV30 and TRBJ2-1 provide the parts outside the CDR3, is SQTIHQWPATLVQPVGSPLSLECTVEGTSNPNLYWYRQAAGRGLQLLFYSVGIGQISSEVPQNLSASRPQDRQFILSSKKLLLSDSGFYLCAWSVSDNEQFFGPGTRLTVL.

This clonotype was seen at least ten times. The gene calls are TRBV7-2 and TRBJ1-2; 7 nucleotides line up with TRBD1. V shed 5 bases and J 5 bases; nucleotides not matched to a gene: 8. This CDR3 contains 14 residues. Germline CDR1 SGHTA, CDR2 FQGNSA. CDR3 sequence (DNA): TGTGCCAGCAGCCCTTCGGGACAGATATATGGCTACACCTTC. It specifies CASSPSGQIYGYTF.

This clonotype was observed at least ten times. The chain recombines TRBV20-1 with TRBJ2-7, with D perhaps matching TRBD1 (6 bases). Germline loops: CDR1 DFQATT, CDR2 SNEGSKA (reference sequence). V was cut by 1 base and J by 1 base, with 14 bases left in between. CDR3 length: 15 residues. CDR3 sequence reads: CSARAPRTVSYEQYF. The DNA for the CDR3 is TGCAGTGCTAGAGCCCCCCGGACAGTATCCTACGAGCAGTACTTC.

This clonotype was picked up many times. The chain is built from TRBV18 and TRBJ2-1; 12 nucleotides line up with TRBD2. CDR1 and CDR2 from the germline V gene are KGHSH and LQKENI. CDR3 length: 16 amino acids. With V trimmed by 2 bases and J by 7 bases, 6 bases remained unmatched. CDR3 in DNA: TGTGCCAGCTCACCAGTGACTAGCGGGAGAAGTAATGAGCAGTTCTTC. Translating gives CASSPVTSGRSNEQFF.

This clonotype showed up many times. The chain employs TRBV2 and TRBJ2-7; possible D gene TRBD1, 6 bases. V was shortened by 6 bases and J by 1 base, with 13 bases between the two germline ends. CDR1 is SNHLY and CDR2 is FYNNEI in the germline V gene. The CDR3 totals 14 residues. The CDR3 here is CASRMTGTSYEQYF. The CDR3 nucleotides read TGTGCCAGCAGAATGACAGGAACGTCCTACGAGCAGTACTTC.

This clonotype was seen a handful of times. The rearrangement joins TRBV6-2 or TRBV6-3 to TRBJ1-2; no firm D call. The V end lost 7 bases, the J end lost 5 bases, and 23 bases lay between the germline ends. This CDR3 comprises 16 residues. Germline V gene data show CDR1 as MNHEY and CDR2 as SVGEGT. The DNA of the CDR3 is TGTGCCAGCATCGACGGGAGAGCTCCGGAACTTTATGGCTACACCTTC. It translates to CASIDGRAPELYGYTF.

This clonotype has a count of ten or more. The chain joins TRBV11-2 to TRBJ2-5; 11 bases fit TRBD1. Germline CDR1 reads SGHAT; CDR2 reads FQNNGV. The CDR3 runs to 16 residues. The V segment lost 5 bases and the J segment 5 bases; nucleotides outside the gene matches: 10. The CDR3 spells CASSRLDRGQGETQYF. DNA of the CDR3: TGTGCCAGCAGCCGCCTGGACAGGGGGCAGGGGGAGACCCAGTACTTC.

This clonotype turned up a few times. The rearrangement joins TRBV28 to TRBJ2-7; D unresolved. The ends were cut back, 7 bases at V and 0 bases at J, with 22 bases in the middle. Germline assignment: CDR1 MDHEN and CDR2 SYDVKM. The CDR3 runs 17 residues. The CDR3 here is CASTPRRGGTSSYEQYF. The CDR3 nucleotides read TGTGCCAGCACCCCACGGAGAGGCGGAACGAGCTCCTACGAGCAGTACTTC.

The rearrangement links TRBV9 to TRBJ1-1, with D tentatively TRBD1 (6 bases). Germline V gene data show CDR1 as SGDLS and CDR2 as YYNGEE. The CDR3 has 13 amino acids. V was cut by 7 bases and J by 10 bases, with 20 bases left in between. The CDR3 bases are TGTGCCAGCCGCGGGCCAGCAGGGGAGGGAGCTTTCTTT. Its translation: CASRGPAGEGAFF.

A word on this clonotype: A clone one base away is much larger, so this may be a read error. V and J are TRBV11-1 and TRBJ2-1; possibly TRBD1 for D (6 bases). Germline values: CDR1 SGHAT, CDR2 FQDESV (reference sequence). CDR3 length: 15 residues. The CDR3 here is CASSLRTESCNEQFF. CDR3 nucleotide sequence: TGTGCCAGCAGCCTGAGGACAGAGTCCTGCAATGAGCAGTTCTTC.

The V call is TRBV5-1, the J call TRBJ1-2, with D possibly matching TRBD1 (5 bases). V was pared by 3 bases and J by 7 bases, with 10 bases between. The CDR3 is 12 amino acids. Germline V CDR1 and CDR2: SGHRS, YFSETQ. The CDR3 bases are TGCGCCAGCAGCTCGTCAGGGAGTGGCTACACCTTC. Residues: CASSSSGSGYTF.

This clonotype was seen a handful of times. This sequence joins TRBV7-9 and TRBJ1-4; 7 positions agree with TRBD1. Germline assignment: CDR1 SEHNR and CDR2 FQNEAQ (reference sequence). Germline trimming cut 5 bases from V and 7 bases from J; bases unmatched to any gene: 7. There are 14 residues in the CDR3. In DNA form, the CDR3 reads TGTGCCAGCAGCCCCGGGACAGTATTTGAAAAACTGTTTTTT. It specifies CASSPGTVFEKLFF.

The DNA of the CDR3 is TGTGCCAGCAGCGAAACTAGCGGGAGGGTAAGCTCCTACAATGAGCAGTTCTTC. Protein: CASSETSGRVSSYNEQFF. This chain joins TRBV6-2 or TRBV6-3 and TRBJ2-1; 13 bases line up with TRBD2. The CDR3 extends over 18 amino acids. V lost 6 bases and J lost 0; bases outside the gene matches: 8. The germline CDR1 and CDR2 sequences are MNHEY and SVGEGT.

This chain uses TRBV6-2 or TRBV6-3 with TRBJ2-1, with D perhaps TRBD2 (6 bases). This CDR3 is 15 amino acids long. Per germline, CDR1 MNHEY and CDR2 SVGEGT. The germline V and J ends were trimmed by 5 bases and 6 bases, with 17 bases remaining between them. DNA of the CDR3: TGTGCCAGCAGTGACGGGGCTAGCGACCGCAATGAGCAGTTCTTC. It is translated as CASSDGASDRNEQFF.

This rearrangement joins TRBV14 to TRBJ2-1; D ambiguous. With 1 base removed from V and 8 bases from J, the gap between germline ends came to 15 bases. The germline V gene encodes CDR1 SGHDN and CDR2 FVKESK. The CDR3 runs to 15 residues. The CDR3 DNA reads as TGTGCCAGCAGCCAAGCTGCGGCGGTCGTGGATGAGCAGTTCTTC. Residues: CASSQAAAVVDEQFF.